These 5 T cell receptor beta chains originate from one sample sequenced in a study of blood T cell repertoires in COVID-19 (dated by TCRdb to 2020 to 2022). Libraries came from the immunoSEQ multiplex PCR assay. In its TCRdb copy, this immuneACCESS table keeps in-frame sequences only and misses some clones. Where compared with another copy, unresolved V genes explain less than half of these, and the others have no known cause. In this sample the table shows about 150,000 clones, 65% to 85% of which occur a single time. The ten most abundant clones make up over 8.5% of the sample. Sequencing used peripheral blood. These receptors all stem from a man aged 45-60 years with active or convalescent COVID-19.

The chain couples TRBV19 to TRBJ1-5; D possibly corresponds to TRBD1 (5 bases). Germline-derived CDR1 and CDR2 are LNHDA and SQIVND (reference sequence). Trimming took off 7 bases at V and 0 bases at J, with 13 bases between the two ends. The CDR3 has 15 residues. The CDR3, as DNA: TGTGCCAGTACCCCCTGGGGGGGTAGCAATCAGCCCCAGCATTTT. This sequence encodes CASTPWGGSNQPQHF.

The chain has TRBV11-2 and TRBJ2-7; 11 bases line up with TRBD1. The CDR3 contains 16 residues. V was pared by 2 bases and J by 4 bases, with 7 bases of the junction left unmatched. Germline V CDR1 and CDR2: SGHAT, FQNNGV. For the CDR3, the DNA is TGTGCCAGCAGCTTATGGGACAGGGGGTCTATGTACGAGCAGTACTTC. Translated, it gives CASSLWDRGSMYEQYF.

The J gene is TRBJ2-6, the V gene TRBV7-3; TRBD1 agrees at 9 bases. Germline V lookup: CDR1 SGHTA, CDR2 FQGTGA. CDR3 length: 17 residues. J gave up 2 bases and V 1 base, and 3 bases lay outside the gene matches. CDR3 DNA sequence: TGTGCCAGCAGCTTAAGGGGACAGGGAGCTGGGGCCAACGTCCTGACTTTC. Translation gives CASSLRGQGAGANVLTF.

The chain carries TRBV3-1 (or the pseudogene TRBV3-2) and TRBJ1-3; 7 positions agree with TRBD1. Germline V lookup: CDR1 LGHDT, CDR2 YNNKEL (reference sequence). The length of the CDR3 is 14 residues. The V and J ends lost 6 bases and 4 bases, in that order; junction bases with no gene match: 6. CDR3 sequence: CASRLTGAGNTIYF. As DNA, the CDR3 is TGTGCCAGCAGACTCACAGGGGCCGGAAACACCATATATTTT.

This chain uses TRBV7-2 with TRBJ1-3, with a possible D match to TRBD1 (6 bases). Germline CDR1 is SGHTA and CDR2 is FQGNSA. The CDR3 extends over 15 amino acids. V lost 5 bases to trimming and J lost 2 bases, with 13 bases between them. The CDR3 DNA is TGTGCCAGCAGCCGGGACACGCGGACTGGAAACACCATATATTTT. Amino acid sequence: CASSRDTRTGNTIYF. Using reference TRBV7-2 and TRBJ1-3 for the parts outside the CDR3, the full variable domain is GAGVSQSPSNKVTEKGKDVELRCDPISGHTALYWYRQSLGQGLEFLIYFQGNSAPDKSGLPSDRFSAERTGGSVSTLTIQRTQQEDSAVYLCASSRDTRTGNTIYFGEGSWLTVV.